What follows describes a single TCR beta chain. This specimen belongs to a study of blood T cell repertoires in COVID-19. Study details: In each case, the material was cDNA or gDNA derived from T cells, B-cell-depleted T cells, or PBMCs.

Per the original methods: From reference gene primer amplification, estimates of nucleated cell counts were derived. The method was immunoSEQ multiplex PCR; TCRdb's version includes in-frame clones alone and lacks a portion of them. The D gene and trimming were derived from the DNA, and the V and J assignments and clone size from that table. The repertoire holds about 300,000 clones, with around 86% as singletons. The source material was PBMCs or T cells enriched from blood (not recorded which). The sequence derives from a man younger than 45 who had recovered from COVID-19.

This CDR3 reads CASSPRTHQETQYF. DNA of the CDR3: TGCGCCAGCAGCCCTCGGACTCACCAAGAGACCCAGTACTTC. J is TRBJ2-5 and V is TRBV4-1, with D possibly TRBD2 on 5 matching bases. This CDR3 is 14 amino acids long. Germline assignment: CDR1 MGHRA and CDR2 YSYEKL. Trimming stripped 4 bases from V and 0 bases from J, with 9 bases between.